This TCR beta chain was sequenced during a study of blood T cell repertoires in COVID-19. Study summary: COVID-19 samples collected from the United States, Italy and Spain covered acute and convalescent phases. The analysed material was cDNA or gDNA that came from T cells, B-cell-depleted T cells, or PBMCs.

Assay used: immunoSEQ multiplex PCR; TCRdb lists only in-frame clones, some missing. This repertoire shows just over 80,000 clones, about four fifths found once; its top ten account for approximately 40%. There are a few counts of this clone. The ends lost 2 bases at V and 7 bases at J; junction bases unmatched: 7. This CDR3 is 15 amino acids long. Germline values: CDR1 MNHNS, CDR2 SASEGT. The V gene is TRBV6-1, the J gene TRBJ2-1; TRBD1 matches at 8 bases. The source is a man at least 80 years old with acute or convalescent COVID-19. The source material was peripheral blood. CDR3 nucleotides: TGTGCCAGCAGTGAAAGGACAGGGTATAGGAATGAGCAGTTCTTC. Translating it yields CASSERTGYRNEQFF.